The next 25 T cell receptor beta chains were all read from a single sample in a study of T-cell memory formation after mild COVID-19. Each CDR3 protein is one row after TCRdb ran MiXCR on the 5' RACE reads. The sample gives approximately 480,000 distinct CDR3 sequences, about 20% of which show up once; roughly an eighth is in the top ten. Sample: PBMCs or a T cell subset sorted from them (not recorded which). These receptors all come from an adult woman who had mild COVID-19 (a few samples of this study predate the infection). Cell type and time point are not known.

This clonotype was found many times. The chain has TRBV11-2 and TRBJ1-2, with D uncertain. Trimming pared 3 bases from V and 1 base from J, leaving 9 bases between. The length of the CDR3 is 14 residues. From germline, CDR1 is SGHAT and CDR2 FQNNGV. The CDR3 loop reads CASSFYQLNYGYTF. The CDR3 DNA follows: TGTGCCAGCAGCTTTTACCAGCTTAACTATGGCTACACCTTC.

The chain is built from TRBV4-1 and TRBJ2-3, with D tentatively TRBD2 (7 bases). In germline, CDR1 is MGHRA, CDR2 YSYEKL. The V end was cut by 1 base, the J end by 5 bases, with 16 bases between. This CDR3 spans 16 amino acids. DNA of the CDR3: TGCGCCAGCAGCCAAGGCCCTTCGGGGGGCCAAGATACGCAGTATTTT. Its translation is CASSQGPSGGQDTQYF.

This clonotype was counted between two and nine times. This rearrangement joins TRBV20-1 to TRBJ2-7; the D gene is possibly TRBD1 (5 bases). The CDR3 totals 15 residues. V was cut by 0 bases and J by 6 bases, with 18 bases left in between. Per germline, CDR1 DFQATT and CDR2 SNEGSKA (reference sequence). The CDR3: CSARDWGRGSGEQYF. The CDR3 DNA follows: TGCAGTGCTAGAGATTGGGGAAGGGGCTCGGGCGAGCAGTACTTC.

The chain combines TRBV4-1 with TRBJ2-1; 7 bases are a match to TRBD1. V trimming: 2 bases; J trimming: 4 bases; junction bases outside the gene matches: 5. The germline CDR1 and CDR2 sequences are MGHRA and YSYEKL. The CDR3 totals 15 residues. The CDR3 reads CASSQYDRAYNEQFF. CDR3 nucleotides: TGCGCCAGCAGCCAATACGACAGGGCATACAATGAGCAGTTCTTC.

The CDR3 nucleotides read TGTGCCAGCAGTCTCGGACACCCGAACACTGAAGCTTTCTTT. It is translated as CASSLGHPNTEAFF. The chain has TRBV12-3 or TRBV12-4 and TRBJ1-1; D perhaps matches TRBD1 (5 bases). CDR3 length: 14 amino acids. Trimming cost V 5 bases and J 1 base, with 11 bases left between them.

The chain combines TRBV27 with TRBJ2-7; TRBD2 agrees at 11 bases. There are 15 residues in the CDR3. Germline values: CDR1 MNHEY, CDR2 SMNVEV (reference sequence). The junction had 5 bases not matched to a gene; V was cut back by 7 bases and J by 0 bases. The CDR3 coding sequence is TGTGCCAGCAAGATAACTAGCGGGAGCTCCTACGAGCAGTACTTC. The encoded protein is CASKITSGSSYEQYF.

This clonotype was observed a few times. J is TRBJ2-4 and V is TRBV30; no definite D call. Trimming took 0 bases from V and 0 from J, leaving 18 bases between them. In germline, CDR1 is GTSNPN, CDR2 SVGIG (reference sequence). The CDR3 has 18 amino acids. CDR3 DNA: TGTGCCTGGAGTGTAGGTCGCCCAGCCCGTCTAGCCAAAAACATTCAGTACTTC. Amino acids: CAWSVGRPARLAKNIQYF.

CDR3 nucleotide sequence: TGTGCCAGCAGTTATACTCCGGGACAGGGCCATGGCAATCAGCCCCAGCATTTT. It encodes CASSYTPGQGHGNQPQHF. V usage is TRBV6-2 or TRBV6-3 and J usage is TRBJ1-5; 9 bases are shared with TRBD1. Trimming removed 3 bases from V and 2 bases from J; junction bases left unmatched: 11. The CDR3 extends over 18 amino acids. The germline V gene has CDR1 MNHEY and CDR2 SVGEGT.

This clonotype was seen at least ten times. The chain employs TRBV28 and TRBJ1-5; no clear D gene. CDR1 and CDR2 from the germline V gene are MDHEN and SYDVKM. The CDR3 is 13 amino acids. Trimming shortened V by 5 bases and J by 7 bases, and 12 bases separated the two germline ends. CDR3 DNA: TGTGCCAGCAGTCCCCACGGGGAGCAGCCCCAGCATTTT. It codes for CASSPHGEQPQHF.

This clonotype turned up a few times. The chain combines TRBV4-1 with TRBJ1-2, with D unresolved. The CDR3 has 14 amino acids. Germline V gene data show CDR1 as MGHRA and CDR2 as YSYEKL. Deletions cut 0 bases from V and 4 bases from J, with 9 bases between. The CDR3 nucleotides are TGCGCCAGCAGCCAAGATCCGTCAAGCTATGGCTACACCTTC. Residues: CASSQDPSSYGYTF.

V usage is TRBV11-2 and J usage is TRBJ2-1; D gene ambiguous. This CDR3 has 16 amino acids. Per the germline V gene, CDR1 is SGHAT and CDR2 is FQNNGV. V gave up 0 bases and J gave up 2 bases, with 11 bases separating them. The CDR3 bases are TGTGCCAGCAGCTTAGAGGGGTATGGGGCCTACAATGAGCAGTTCTTC. Translation gives CASSLEGYGAYNEQFF.

The chain is built from TRBV4-1 and TRBJ1-6, with 10 positions matching TRBD1. The CDR3 consists of 17 residues. The ends lost 1 base at V and 5 bases at J; junction bases unmatched: 5. Germline CDR1 and CDR2: MGHRA and YSYEKL. In nucleotides, the CDR3 is TGCGCCAGCAGCCAAGTGAGGGGACAGGGGCATAATTCACCCCTCCACTTT. It yields the protein CASSQVRGQGHNSPLHF.

In its sample, this clonotype was seen a few times. In DNA, the CDR3 is TGTGCCAGCAGTGAGGCGAGCGGGGGGTACGAGCAGTTCTTC. This translates into CASSEASGGYEQFF. The chain links TRBV6-1 to TRBJ2-1; 9 bases align to TRBD2. CDR1 MNHNS and CDR2 SASEGT come from the germline V gene. The ends lost 3 bases at V and 10 bases at J; junction bases unmatched: 7. This CDR3 contains 14 residues.

The chain recombines TRBV7-6 with TRBJ2-5; 12 bases are shared with TRBD2. Germline CDR1 SGHVS, CDR2 FNYEAQ. After removal of 0 bases from V and 2 bases from J, the junction contained 4 bases not matched to a gene. The CDR3 covers 17 residues. CDR3 sequence: CASSLASLAGGQETQYF. DNA for the CDR3: TGTGCCAGCAGCTTAGCGTCCCTAGCGGGGGGGCAAGAGACCCAGTACTTC.

V and J are TRBV3-1 and TRBJ2-3; D not resolved. Between the trimmed V and J ends, which lost 4 bases and 7 bases, there was a span of 12 bases. The CDR3 is 13 amino acids. The germline CDR1 and CDR2 sequences are LGHDT and YNNKEL (reference sequence). Here the CDR3 reads CASSPGVGNTQYF. The DNA of the CDR3 is TGTGCCAGCAGCCCAGGAGTTGGAAATACGCAGTATTTT.

The V gene is TRBV11-1, the J gene TRBJ2-2; a weak D match, TRBD2 (6 bases). Trimming left V 5 bases short and J 6 bases short, with 16 bases between. The CDR3 contains 15 residues. CDR1 and CDR2 from the germline V gene are SGHAT and FQDESV (reference sequence). The CDR3: CASSPLGSVSGELFF. CDR3 DNA sequence: TGTGCCAGCAGCCCCCTCGGGAGTGTCTCCGGGGAGCTGTTTTTT.

Only a few counts were recorded for this clonotype. The chain carries TRBV28 and TRBJ2-5, with D possibly TRBD1 on 5 matching bases. V lost 3 bases and J 1 base, leaving 9 bases between the germline ends. In germline, CDR1 is MDHEN, CDR2 SYDVKM. This CDR3 is built from 14 residues. The CDR3 DNA follows: TGTGCCAGCAGTTTCCAGGGAACCCAAGAGACCCAGTACTTC. Translated: CASSFQGTQETQYF.

The CDR3, as DNA: TGTGCCACCAGCCCCTCTGGATTCTACGAGCAGTACTTC. Amino acids: CATSPSGFYEQYF. This rearrangement joins TRBV15 to TRBJ2-7; D remains ambiguous. The CDR3 has 13 residues. Trimming took off 5 bases at V and 3 bases at J, with 11 bases between the two ends. The germline V gene encodes CDR1 LNHNV and CDR2 YYDKDF (reference sequence).

The genes are TRBV5-5 and TRBJ1-2; a possible D gene is TRBD1 (6 bases). The CDR3 totals 13 residues. V was shortened by 0 bases and J by 9 bases, with 12 bases between the two germline ends. Germline-derived CDR1 and CDR2 are SGHKS and YYEKEE (reference sequence). The CDR3 nucleotides are TGTGCCAGCAGCTTGGAGGCAGGGGCCAGCTACACCTTC. Residues: CASSLEAGASYTF.

V is TRBV24-1 and J is TRBJ2-1; a possible D gene is TRBD2 (6 bases). The CDR3 covers 12 residues. Germline values: CDR1 KGHDR, CDR2 SFDVKD. Deletions cut 4 bases from V and 6 bases from J, with 6 bases between. The CDR3 DNA reads as TGTGCCACCAGTGACGGGGGCAATGAGCAGTTCTTC. It codes for CATSDGGNEQFF.

This clonotype was seen only a few times. The chain uses TRBV6-6 and TRBJ2-7; D possibly corresponds to TRBD1 (6 bases). Trimming pared 2 bases from V and 3 bases from J, leaving 8 bases between. Germline V gene sequence: CDR1 MNHNY, CDR2 SVGAGI (reference sequence). CDR3 length: 13 amino acids. The CDR3 nucleotides are TGTGCCAGCAGTTACGAGGGGGACTACGAGCAGTACTTC. Protein sequence: CASSYEGDYEQYF.

This chain connects TRBV30 to TRBJ2-2; 8 positions match TRBD2. The V gene end was trimmed by 3 bases and the J gene end by 1 base; junction bases not matched to a gene: 4. The CDR3 has 15 amino acids. Germline CDR1 GTSNPN, CDR2 SVGIG (reference sequence). DNA for the CDR3: TGTGCCTGGAGGAGTAGCGGGGTGAACACCGGGGAGCTGTTTTTT. It specifies CAWRSSGVNTGELFF.

The chain joins TRBV6-1 to TRBJ1-2; D is uncertain. Trimming cost V 3 bases and J 7 bases, with 12 bases left between them. The CDR3 extends over 13 amino acids. Germline CDR1 MNHNS, CDR2 SASEGT. The CDR3 protein is CASSEQEISGYTF. The CDR3, as DNA: TGTGCCAGCAGTGAGCAGGAGATCTCTGGCTACACCTTC.

The table lists this clonotype with many counts. V gene TRBV3-1 combines with J gene TRBJ2-1; D gene unclear. This CDR3 has 13 amino acids. Germline CDR1 is LGHDT and CDR2 is YNNKEL (reference sequence). Deletions cut 0 bases from V and 8 bases from J, with 8 bases between. This CDR3 reads CASSQDDRHEQFF. The CDR3 nucleotides are TGTGCCAGCAGCCAAGATGATCGACATGAGCAGTTCTTC.

The chain couples TRBV12-5 to TRBJ2-5; either TRBD1 or TRBD2 may fit D (5 bases each). Germline V gene lookup returns CDR1 LGHNT and CDR2 FRNRAP. CDR3 size: 14 residues. Trimming left V 6 bases short and J 4 bases short, with 15 bases between. This chain's CDR3 is CASGQLGTGETQYF. The DNA for the CDR3 is TGTGCTAGTGGCCAACTAGGGACCGGAGAGACCCAGTACTTC.